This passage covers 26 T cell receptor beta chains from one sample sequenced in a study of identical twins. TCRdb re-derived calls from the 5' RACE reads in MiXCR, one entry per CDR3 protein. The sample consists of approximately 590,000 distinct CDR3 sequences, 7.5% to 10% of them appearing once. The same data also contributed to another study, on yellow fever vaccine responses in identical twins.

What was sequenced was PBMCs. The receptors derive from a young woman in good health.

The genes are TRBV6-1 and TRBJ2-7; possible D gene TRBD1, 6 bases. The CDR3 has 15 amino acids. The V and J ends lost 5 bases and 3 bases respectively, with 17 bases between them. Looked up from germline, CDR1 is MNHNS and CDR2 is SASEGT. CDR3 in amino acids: CASSRGQSILYEQYF. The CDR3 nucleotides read TGTGCCAGCAGTCGGGGACAAAGCATACTCTACGAGCAGTACTTC.

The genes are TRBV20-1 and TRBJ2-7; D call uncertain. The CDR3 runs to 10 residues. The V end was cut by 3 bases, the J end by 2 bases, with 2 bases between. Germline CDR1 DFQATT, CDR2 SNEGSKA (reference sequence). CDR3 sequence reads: CSASAYEQYF. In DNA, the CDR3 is TGCAGTGCTAGTGCCTACGAGCAGTACTTC.

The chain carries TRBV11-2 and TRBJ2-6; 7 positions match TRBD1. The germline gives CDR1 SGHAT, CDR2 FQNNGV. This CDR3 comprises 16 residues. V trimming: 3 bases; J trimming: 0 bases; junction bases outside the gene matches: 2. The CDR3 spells CASSLDRPSGANVLTF. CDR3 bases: TGTGCCAGCAGCTTGGACAGGCCCTCTGGGGCCAACGTCCTGACTTTC.

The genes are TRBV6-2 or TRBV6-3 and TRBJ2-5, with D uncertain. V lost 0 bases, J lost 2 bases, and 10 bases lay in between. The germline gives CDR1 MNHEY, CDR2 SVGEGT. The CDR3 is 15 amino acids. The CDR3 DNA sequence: TGTGCCAGCAGTTACTCGATTCGGCGGCAAGAGACCCAGTACTTC. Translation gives CASSYSIRRQETQYF.

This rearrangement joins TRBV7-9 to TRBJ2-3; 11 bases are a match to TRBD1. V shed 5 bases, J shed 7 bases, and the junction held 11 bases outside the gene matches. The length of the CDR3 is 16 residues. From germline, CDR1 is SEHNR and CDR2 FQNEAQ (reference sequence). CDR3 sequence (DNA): TGTGCCAGCAGCCCGTTGCCGGGACAGGGGGTGAATACGCAGTATTTT. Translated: CASSPLPGQGVNTQYF.

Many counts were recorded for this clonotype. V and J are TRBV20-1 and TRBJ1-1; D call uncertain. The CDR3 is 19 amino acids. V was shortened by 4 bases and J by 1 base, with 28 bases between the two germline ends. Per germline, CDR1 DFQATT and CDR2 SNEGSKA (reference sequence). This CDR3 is CSAKGDWSQMPNKNTEAFF. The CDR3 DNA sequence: TGCAGTGCTAAGGGTGACTGGAGCCAAATGCCAAATAAGAACACTGAAGCTTTCTTT.

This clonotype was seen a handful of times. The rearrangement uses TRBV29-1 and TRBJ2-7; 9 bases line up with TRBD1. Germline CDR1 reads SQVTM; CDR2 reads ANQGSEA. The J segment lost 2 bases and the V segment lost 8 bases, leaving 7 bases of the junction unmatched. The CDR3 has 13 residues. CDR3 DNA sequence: TGCAGCTCCCAGGACAGGGGAGCCTACGAGCAGTACTTC. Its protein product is CSSQDRGAYEQYF.

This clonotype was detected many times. CDR3 nucleotide sequence: TGTGCCACCAGCGGGGTGGGGAGCGGGGTAGTAAGGACGCAGTATTTT. Amino acid sequence: CATSGVGSGVVRTQYF. V gene TRBV15 combines with J gene TRBJ2-3, with 7 positions matching TRBD2. V was clipped by 5 bases and J by 9 bases; unmatched bases: 17. Germline V CDR1 and CDR2: LNHNV, YYDKDF (reference sequence). The length of the CDR3 is 16 residues.

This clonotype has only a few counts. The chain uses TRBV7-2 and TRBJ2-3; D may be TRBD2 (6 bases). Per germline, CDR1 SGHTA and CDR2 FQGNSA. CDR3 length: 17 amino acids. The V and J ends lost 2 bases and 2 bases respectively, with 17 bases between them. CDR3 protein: CASSLPKTGEYTDTQYF. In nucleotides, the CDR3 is TGTGCCAGCAGCTTACCGAAAACGGGGGAATACACAGATACGCAGTATTTT.

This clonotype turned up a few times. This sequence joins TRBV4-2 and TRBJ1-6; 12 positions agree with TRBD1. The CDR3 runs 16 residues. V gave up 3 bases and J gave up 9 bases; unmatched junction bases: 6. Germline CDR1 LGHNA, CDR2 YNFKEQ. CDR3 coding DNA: TGTGCCAGCAGCCAGGGACAGGGGGCCGGTTTTTCACCCCTCCACTTT. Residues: CASSQGQGAGFSPLHF.

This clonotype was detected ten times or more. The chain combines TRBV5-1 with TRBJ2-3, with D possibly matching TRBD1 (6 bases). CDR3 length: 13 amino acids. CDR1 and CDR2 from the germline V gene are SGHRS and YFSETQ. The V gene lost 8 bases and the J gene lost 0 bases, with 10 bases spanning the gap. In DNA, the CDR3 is TGCGCCAGTCAGGGGTGGAGCACAGATACGCAGTATTTT. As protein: CASQGWSTDTQYF.

In DNA, the CDR3 is TGCAGTGCAGGGCGGACCGGACAGACCAATCAGCCCCAGCATTTT. Its protein is CSAGRTGQTNQPQHF. The V gene is TRBV20-1, the J gene TRBJ1-5, with D perhaps TRBD1 (6 bases). Germline CDR1 reads DFQATT; CDR2 reads SNEGSKA (reference sequence). There are 15 residues in the CDR3. The germline V and J ends were trimmed by 6 bases and 3 bases, with 18 bases remaining between them.

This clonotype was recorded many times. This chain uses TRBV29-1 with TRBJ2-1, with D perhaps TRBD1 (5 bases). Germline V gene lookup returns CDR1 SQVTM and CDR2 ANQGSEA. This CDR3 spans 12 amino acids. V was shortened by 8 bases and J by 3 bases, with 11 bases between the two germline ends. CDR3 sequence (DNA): TGCAGCATAATAGACAGCTACAATGAGCAGTTCTTC. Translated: CSIIDSYNEQFF.

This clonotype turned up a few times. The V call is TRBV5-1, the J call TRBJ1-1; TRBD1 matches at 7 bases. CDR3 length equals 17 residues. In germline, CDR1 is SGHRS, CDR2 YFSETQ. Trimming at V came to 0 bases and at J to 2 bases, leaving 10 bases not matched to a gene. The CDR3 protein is CASSLGWSTGLNTEAFF. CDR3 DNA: TGCGCCAGCAGCTTGGGATGGTCGACAGGGCTAAACACTGAAGCTTTCTTT.

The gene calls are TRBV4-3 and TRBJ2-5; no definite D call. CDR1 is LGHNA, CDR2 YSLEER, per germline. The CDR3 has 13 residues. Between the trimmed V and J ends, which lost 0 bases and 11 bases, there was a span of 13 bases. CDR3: CASSQDKISTQYF. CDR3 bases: TGCGCCAGCAGCCAAGATAAAATCTCCACTCAGTACTTC.

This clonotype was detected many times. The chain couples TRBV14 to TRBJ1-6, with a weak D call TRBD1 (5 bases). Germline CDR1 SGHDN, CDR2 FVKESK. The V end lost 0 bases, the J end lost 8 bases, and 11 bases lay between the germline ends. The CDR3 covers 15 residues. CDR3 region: CASSQESRGDSPLHF. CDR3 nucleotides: TGTGCCAGCAGCCAAGAATCAAGGGGAGATTCACCCCTCCACTTT.

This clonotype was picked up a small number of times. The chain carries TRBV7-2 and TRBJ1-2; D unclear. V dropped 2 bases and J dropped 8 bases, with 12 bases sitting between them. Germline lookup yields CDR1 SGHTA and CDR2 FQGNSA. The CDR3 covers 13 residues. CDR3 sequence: CASSLLRSYGYTF. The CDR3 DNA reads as TGTGCCAGCAGCTTACTTCGCAGTTACGGCTACACCTTC.

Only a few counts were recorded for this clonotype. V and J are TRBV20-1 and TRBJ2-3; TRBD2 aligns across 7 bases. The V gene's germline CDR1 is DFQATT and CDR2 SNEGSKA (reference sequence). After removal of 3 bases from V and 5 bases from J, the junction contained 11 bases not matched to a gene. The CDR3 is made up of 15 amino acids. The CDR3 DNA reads TGCAGTGCTAGGGACCAGGACTGGGGGGGAGATACGCAGTATTTT. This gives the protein CSARDQDWGGDTQYF.

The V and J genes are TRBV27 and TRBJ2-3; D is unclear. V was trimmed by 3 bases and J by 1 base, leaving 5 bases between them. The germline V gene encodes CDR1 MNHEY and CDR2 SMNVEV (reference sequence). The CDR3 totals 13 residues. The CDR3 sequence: CASSFIRTDTQYF. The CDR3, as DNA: TGTGCCAGCAGTTTTATCCGCACAGATACGCAGTATTTT.

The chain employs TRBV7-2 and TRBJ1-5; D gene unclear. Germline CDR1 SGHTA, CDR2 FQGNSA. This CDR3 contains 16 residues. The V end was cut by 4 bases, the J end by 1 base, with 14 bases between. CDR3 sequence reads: CASSSHSGSSNQPQHF. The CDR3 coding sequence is TGTGCCAGCAGCTCCCATTCCGGATCAAGCAATCAGCCCCAGCATTTT.

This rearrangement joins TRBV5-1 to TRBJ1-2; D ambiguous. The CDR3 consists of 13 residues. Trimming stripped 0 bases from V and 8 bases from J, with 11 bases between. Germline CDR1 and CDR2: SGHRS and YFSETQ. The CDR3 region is CASSLVQSGGYTF. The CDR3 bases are TGCGCCAGCAGCTTGGTACAGAGCGGGGGCTACACCTTC.

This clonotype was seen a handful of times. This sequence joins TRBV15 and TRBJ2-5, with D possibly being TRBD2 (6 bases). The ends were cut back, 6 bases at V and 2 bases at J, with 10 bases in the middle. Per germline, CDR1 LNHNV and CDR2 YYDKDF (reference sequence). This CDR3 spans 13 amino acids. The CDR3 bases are TGTGCCACCAGTCGGGACTTTCAAGAGACCCAGTACTTC. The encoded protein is CATSRDFQETQYF.

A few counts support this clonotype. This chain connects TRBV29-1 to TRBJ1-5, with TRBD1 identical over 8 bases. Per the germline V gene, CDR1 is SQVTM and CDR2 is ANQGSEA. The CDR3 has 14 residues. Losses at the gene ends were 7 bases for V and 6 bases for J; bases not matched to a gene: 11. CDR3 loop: CSALTGDGGQPQHF. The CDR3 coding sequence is TGCAGCGCCCTGACAGGGGACGGAGGTCAGCCCCAGCATTTT.

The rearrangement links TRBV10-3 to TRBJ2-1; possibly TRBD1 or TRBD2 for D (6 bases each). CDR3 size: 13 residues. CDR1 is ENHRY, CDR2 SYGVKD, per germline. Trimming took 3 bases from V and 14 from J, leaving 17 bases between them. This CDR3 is CAISDLPGASEFF. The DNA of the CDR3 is TGTGCCATCAGTGACCTCCCGGGGGCGAGTGAGTTCTTC.

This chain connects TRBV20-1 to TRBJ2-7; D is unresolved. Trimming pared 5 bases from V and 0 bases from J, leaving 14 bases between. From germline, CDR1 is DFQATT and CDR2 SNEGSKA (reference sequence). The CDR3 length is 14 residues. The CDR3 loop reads CSAENQPGSYEQYF. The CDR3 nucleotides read TGCAGTGCTGAGAACCAACCTGGCTCCTACGAGCAGTACTTC.

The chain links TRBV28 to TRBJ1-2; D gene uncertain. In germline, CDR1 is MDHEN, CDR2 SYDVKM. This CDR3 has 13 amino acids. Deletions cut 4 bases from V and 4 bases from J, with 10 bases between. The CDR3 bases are TGTGCCAGCAGTTCGCCGGGGTCCTATGGCTACACCTTC. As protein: CASSSPGSYGYTF.